The rows below give T cell receptor beta chains drawn from one sample of a study of Ad26.COV2.S vaccination and SARS-CoV-2 variants. The data were produced by immunoSEQ multiplex PCR, yet TCRdb's version contains in-frame clones alone and is incomplete. The repertoire holds roughly 420,000 clones, with over 75% as singletons. The sample consisted of peripheral blood, taken in a trial of Ad26.COV2.S vaccine versus placebo. Receptor source: a person between 18 and 59 years old who received the Ad26.COV2.S COVID-19 vaccine or a placebo. The CDR3 runs from the conserved cysteine through the conserved F or W. The D gene is left open where the match is weak. Clone sizes are given selectively: once, few, many, or a class where the clone is expanded.

V	size	D	J	CDR3	DNA
TRBV9	NA	NA	TRBJ1-2	CASSVDWANYGYTF	TGTGCCAGCAGCGTAGATTGGGCTAACTATGGCTACACCTTC
TRBV7-8	few	NA	TRBJ1-4	CASRRQIEGGKLFF	TGTGCCAGCAGACGACAGATAGAAGGTGGAAAACTGTTTTTT
TRBV7-2	NA	NA	TRBJ1-5	CASSLERGSNQPQHF	TGTGCCAGCAGCTTAGAACGGGGTAGCAATCAGCCCCAGCATTTT
TRBV5-1	NA	NA	TRBJ1-3	CASSTDGMSSGNTIYF	TGCGCCAGCAGTACGGACGGGATGAGCTCTGGAAACACCATATATTTT
TRBV11-3	NA	TRBD1	TRBJ2-1	CASSKQGTVINNEQFF	TGTGCCAGCAGCAAGCAAGGGACAGTTATTAACAATGAGCAGTTCTTC
TRBV11-3	NA	TRBD2	TRBJ2-1	CASSIGLAGVFYNEQFF	TGTGCCAGCAGCATCGGACTAGCGGGGGTTTTCTACAATGAGCAGTTCTTC
TRBV30	once	NA	TRBJ1-4	CAWSGRGNNEKLFF	TGTGCCTGGAGTGGTAGGGGGAATAATGAAAAACTGTTTTTT
TRBV5-1	NA	NA	TRBJ2-7	CASSLWGDEQYF	TGCGCCAGCAGCTTGTGGGGGGACGAGCAGTACTTC
TRBV27	NA	NA	TRBJ1-1	CASSFQGGLWTEAFF	TGTGCCAGCAGTTTCCAAGGGGGGTTGTGGACTGAAGCTTTCTTT
TRBV7-8	NA	NA	TRBJ1-2	CASSTYRAANYGYTF	TGTGCCAGCAGCACCTACAGGGCAGCTAACTATGGCTACACCTTC
TRBV4-3	NA	TRBD2	TRBJ2-1	CASSPGLVSNEQFF	TGCGCCAGCAGCCCGGGACTAGTATCCAATGAGCAGTTCTTC
TRBV28	NA	NA	TRBJ2-3	CASSFRIGGGASTDTQYF	TGTGCCAGCAGTTTCCGGATTGGGGGCGGGGCTAGCACAGATACGCAGTATTTT
TRBV5-4	few	TRBD1	TRBJ2-7	CASSSGTGVYEQYF	TGTGCCAGCAGCTCCGGGACAGGGGTTTACGAGCAGTACTTC
TRBV27	once	NA	TRBJ1-4	CASRAFGRGGPTNEKLFF	TGTGCCAGCCGCGCGTTTGGACGGGGCGGTCCAACTAATGAAAAACTGTTTTTT
TRBV2	NA	NA	TRBJ2-2	CASSKRLGDTGELFF	TGTGCCAGCAGCAAACGGCTGGGGGACACCGGGGAGCTGTTTTTT
TRBV10-1	NA	TRBD1	TRBJ2-5	CASSEGTDQETQYF	TGCGCCAGCAGTGAGGGGACAGACCAAGAGACCCAGTACTTC
TRBV7-6	NA	NA	TRBJ2-7	CASSLGVGNEQYF	TGTGCCAGCAGCTTAGGAGTTGGGAACGAGCAGTACTTC
TRBV24-1	NA	TRBD1	TRBJ2-1	CATSPGQGVDEQFF	TGTGCCACTAGTCCGGGACAGGGGGTTGATGAGCAGTTCTTC
TRBV7-2	NA	TRBD2	TRBJ2-7	CASSFSTSVSEQYF	TGTGCCAGCAGCTTTTCGACTAGCGTGAGCGAGCAGTACTTC
TRBV7-2	NA	TRBD2	TRBJ2-4	CASSFARLAGVGNIQYF	TGTGCCAGCAGCTTCGCGCGACTAGCGGGAGTGGGAAACATTCAGTACTTC
TRBV2	NA	NA	TRBJ1-5	CASSDVTGVRQPQHF	TGTGCCAGCAGTGATGTAACAGGTGTGAGACAGCCCCAGCATTTT
TRBV5-1	NA	NA	TRBJ2-3	CASSFGGAFGTDTQYF	TGCGCCAGCAGCTTCGGAGGGGCTTTTGGGACAGATACGCAGTATTTT
TRBV19	NA	NA	TRBJ1-1	CASSIQDTNTEAFF	TGTGCCAGTAGTATACAGGATACGAACACTGAAGCTTTCTTT
TRBV6-5	NA	NA	TRBJ1-1	CASSRTPRMNTEAFF	TGTGCCAGCAGTAGGACACCTCGCATGAACACTGAAGCTTTCTTT
TRBV30	NA	NA	TRBJ1-2	CAWLRGLTNYGYTF	TGTGCCTGGTTGCGGGGTCTAACTAACTATGGCTACACCTTC
TRBV28	NA	TRBD1	TRBJ1-6	CASSVSGQTSPLHF	TGTGCCAGCAGTGTCTCGGGACAGACCTCACCCCTCCACTTT